This T cell receptor (beta chain) was documented in a study of cytomegalovirus exposure and HLA in healthy donors. Profiling relied on immunoSEQ multiplex PCR, and the TCRdb table lists in-frame clones only, not all of them. The table includes over 60,000 clones, just under 95% detected once. Sequencing was performed on PBMCs. The clonotype was recovered from a man in his late teens or twenties in good health and CMV-seropositive.

The CDR3 region is CASGFLSYEQYF. The CDR3 coding sequence is TGTGCTAGTGGTTTTCTCAGCTACGAGCAGTACTTC. The rearrangement links TRBV12-5 to TRBJ2-7; D is uncertain. V dropped 3 bases and J dropped 3 bases, with 6 bases sitting between them. Germline CDR1 reads LGHNT; CDR2 reads FRNRAP. The CDR3 extends over 12 amino acids.